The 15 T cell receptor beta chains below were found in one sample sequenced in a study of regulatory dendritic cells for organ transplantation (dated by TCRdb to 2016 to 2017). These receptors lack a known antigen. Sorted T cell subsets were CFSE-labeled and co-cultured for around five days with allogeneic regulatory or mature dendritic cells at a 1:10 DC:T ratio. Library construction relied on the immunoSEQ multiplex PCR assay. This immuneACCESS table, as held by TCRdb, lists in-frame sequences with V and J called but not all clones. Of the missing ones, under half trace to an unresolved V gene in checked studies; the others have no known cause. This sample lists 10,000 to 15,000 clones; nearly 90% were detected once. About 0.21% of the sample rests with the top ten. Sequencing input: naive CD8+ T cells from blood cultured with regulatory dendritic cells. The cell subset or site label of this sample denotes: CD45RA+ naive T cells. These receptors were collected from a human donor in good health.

The CDR3 here is CAAGTAVGYTF. CDR3 in DNA: TGTGCCGCGGGGACGGCGGTCGGCTACACCTTC. The gene calls are TRBV6-5 and TRBJ1-2, with D tentatively TRBD1 (5 bases). CDR1 is MNHEY and CDR2 is SVGAGI in the germline V gene. The CDR3 consists of 11 residues. Deletions cut 11 bases from V and 8 bases from J, with 15 bases between.

The CDR3 sequence: CAWSDRDKLYEQYF. The DNA of the CDR3 is TGTGCCTGGAGTGACCGGGACAAGCTCTACGAGCAGTACTTC. The V gene is TRBV30, the J gene TRBJ2-7; perhaps TRBD1 as D (6 bases). Trimming took off 1 base at V and 3 bases at J, with 13 bases between the two ends. The CDR3 runs to 14 residues. CDR1 is GTSNPN, CDR2 SVGIG, per germline (reference sequence).

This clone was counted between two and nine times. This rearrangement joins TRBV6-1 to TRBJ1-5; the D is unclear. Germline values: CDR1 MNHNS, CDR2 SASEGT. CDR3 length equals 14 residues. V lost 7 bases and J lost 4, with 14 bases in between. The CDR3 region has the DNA TGTGCCAGCATTCATGGGTTTGGGAATCAGCCCCAGCATTTT. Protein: CASIHGFGNQPQHF.

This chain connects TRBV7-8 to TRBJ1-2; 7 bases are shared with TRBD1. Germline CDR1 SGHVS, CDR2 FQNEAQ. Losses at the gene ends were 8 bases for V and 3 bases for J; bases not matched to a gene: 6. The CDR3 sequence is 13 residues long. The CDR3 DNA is TGTGCCAGCGGTCAGGGGGGCTACTATGGCTACACCTTC. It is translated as CASGQGGYYGYTF.

In DNA form, the CDR3 reads TGCGCCAGCAGCGCCGGGACGGACTTTACCTACGAGCAGTACTTC. As protein: CASSAGTDFTYEQYF. This chain connects TRBV5-1 to TRBJ2-7; D may correspond to TRBD1 or TRBD2 (5 bases each). Trimming stripped 4 bases from V and 2 bases from J, with 16 bases between. Germline V gene lookup returns CDR1 SGHRS and CDR2 YFSETQ. This CDR3 comprises 15 residues. The whole variable domain, filled in from reference TRBV5-1 and TRBJ2-7, reads KAGVTQTPRYLIKTRGQQVTLSCSPISGHRSVSWYQQTPGQGLQFLFEYFSETQRNKGNFPGRFSGRQFSNSRSEMNVSTLELGDSALYLCASSAGTDFTYEQYFGPGTRLTVT.

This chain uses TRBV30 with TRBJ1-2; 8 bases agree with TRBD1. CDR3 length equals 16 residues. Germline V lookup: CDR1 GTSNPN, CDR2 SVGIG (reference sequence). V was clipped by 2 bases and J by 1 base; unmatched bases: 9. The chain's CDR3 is CAWSPTGGRDNYGYTF. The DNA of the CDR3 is TGTGCCTGGAGTCCCACAGGGGGTCGAGATAACTATGGCTACACCTTC.

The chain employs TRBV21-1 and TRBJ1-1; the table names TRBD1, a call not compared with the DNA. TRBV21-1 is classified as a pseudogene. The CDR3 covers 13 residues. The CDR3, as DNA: TGTGCCAGCATCGGACAGGGAATGCGCCGAGCTTTCTTT. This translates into CASIGQGMRRAFF.

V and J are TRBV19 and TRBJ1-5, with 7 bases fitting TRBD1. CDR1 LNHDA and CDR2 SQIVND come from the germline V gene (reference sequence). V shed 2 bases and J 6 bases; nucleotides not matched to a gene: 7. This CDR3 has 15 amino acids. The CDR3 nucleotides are TGTGCCAGTAGTATAATGCAGGGGGTGATTCAGCCCCAGCATTTT. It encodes CASSIMQGVIQPQHF. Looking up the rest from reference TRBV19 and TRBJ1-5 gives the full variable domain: DGGITQSPKYLFRKEGQNVTLSCEQNLNHDAMYWYRQDPGQGLRLIYYSQIVNDFQKGDIAEGYSVSREKKESFPLTVTSAQKNPTAFYLCASSIMQGVIQPQHFGDGTRLSIL.

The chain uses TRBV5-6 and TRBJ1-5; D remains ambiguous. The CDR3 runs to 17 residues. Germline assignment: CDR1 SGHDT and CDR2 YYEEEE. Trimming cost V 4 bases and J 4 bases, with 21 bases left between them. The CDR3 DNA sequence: TGTGCCAGCAGCCAGCAGTTTCGGGGTATGGGGAATCAGCCCCAGCATTTT. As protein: CASSQQFRGMGNQPQHF. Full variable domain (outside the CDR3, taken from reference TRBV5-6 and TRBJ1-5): DAGVTQSPTHLIKTRGQQVTLRCSPKSGHDTVSWYQQALGQGPQFIFQYYEEEERQRGNFPDRFSGHQFPNYSSELNVNALLLGDSALYLCASSQQFRGMGNQPQHFGDGTRLSIL.

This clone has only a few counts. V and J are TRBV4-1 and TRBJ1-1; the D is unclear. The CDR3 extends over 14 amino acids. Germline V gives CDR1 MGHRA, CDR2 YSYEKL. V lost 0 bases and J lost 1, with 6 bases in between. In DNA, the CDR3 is TGCGCCAGCAGCCAAGAACATGGGAACACTGAAGCTTTCTTT. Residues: CASSQEHGNTEAFF.

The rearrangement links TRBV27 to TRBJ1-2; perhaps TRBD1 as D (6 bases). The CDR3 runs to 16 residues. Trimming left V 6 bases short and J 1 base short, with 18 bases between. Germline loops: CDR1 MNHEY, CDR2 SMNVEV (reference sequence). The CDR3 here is CASSPMVGAINYGYTF. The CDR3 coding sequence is TGTGCCAGCAGCCCGATGGTGGGGGCGATTAACTATGGCTACACCTTC.

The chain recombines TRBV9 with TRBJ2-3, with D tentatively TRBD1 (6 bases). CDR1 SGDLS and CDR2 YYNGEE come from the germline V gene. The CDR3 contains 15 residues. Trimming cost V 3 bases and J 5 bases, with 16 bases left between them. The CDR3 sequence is CASSADRIEGDTQYF. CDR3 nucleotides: TGTGCCAGCAGCGCCGACAGGATAGAGGGAGATACGCAGTATTTT.

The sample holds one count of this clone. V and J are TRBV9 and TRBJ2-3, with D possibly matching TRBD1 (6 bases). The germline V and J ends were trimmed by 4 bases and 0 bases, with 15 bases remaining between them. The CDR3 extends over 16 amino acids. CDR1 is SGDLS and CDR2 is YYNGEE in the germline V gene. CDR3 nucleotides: TGTGCCAGCAGCTCGCAGCAGGGGAGAAGCACAGATACGCAGTATTTT. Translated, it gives CASSSQQGRSTDTQYF. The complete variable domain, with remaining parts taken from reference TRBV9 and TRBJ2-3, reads DSGVTQTPKHLITATGQRVTLRCSPRSGDLSVYWYQQSLDQGLQFLIQYYNGEERAKGNILERFSAQQFPDLHSELNLSSLELGDSALYFCASSSQQGRSTDTQYFGPGTRLTVL.

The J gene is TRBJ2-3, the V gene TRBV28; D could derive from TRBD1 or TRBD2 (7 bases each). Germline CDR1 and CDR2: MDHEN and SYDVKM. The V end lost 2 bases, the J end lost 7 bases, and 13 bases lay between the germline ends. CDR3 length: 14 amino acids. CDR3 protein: CASSLDREGNTQYF. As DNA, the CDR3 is TGTGCCAGCAGTTTAGACAGGGAGGGAAATACGCAGTATTTT.

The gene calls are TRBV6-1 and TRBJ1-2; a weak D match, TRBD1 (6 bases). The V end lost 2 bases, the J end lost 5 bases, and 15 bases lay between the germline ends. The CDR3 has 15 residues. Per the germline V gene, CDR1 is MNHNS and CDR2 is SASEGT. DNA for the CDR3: TGTGCCAGCAGTGAACTTGGGACATCATATTATGGCTACACCTTC. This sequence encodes CASSELGTSYYGYTF.